This T cell receptor (beta chain) was recovered during a study of CD8+ T cells in alopecia areata. On the study more broadly: Patients received oral tofacitinib, 5 to 10 mg twice daily, for moderate-to-severe alopecia areata.

Noted treatment: oral pan-JAK inhibitor, 5-10 mg twice daily. About this clone: Its antigen is still unknown.

Trimming removed 1 base at V and 2 bases at J, with 9 bases between. Germline V gene sequence: CDR1 MNHNY, CDR2 SVGAGI (reference sequence). There are 14 residues in the CDR3. Extraction of RNA preceded its reverse transcription into cDNA, which served as the sequencing template. Profiling relied on immunoSEQ multiplex PCR, and the TCRdb table lists in-frame clones only, not all of them. The sample lists 200,000 or so clones, less than 45% occurring once. Points from the study as a whole: Tofacitinib significantly decreased scalp clonality and expanded CD8+ clones among top 100. Persistence during tofacitinib was seen for many expanded lesional clones in scalp and blood.

The chain uses TRBV6-6 and TRBJ2-7; D remains unclear. The TCR sequence derives from a human donor with alopecia areata. Sequenced here: CD4+ T cells sorted from blood, sampled at roughly week 36, from a patient treated with tofacitinib. The CDR3 loop reads CASSYYSAAYEQYF. In DNA form, the CDR3 reads TGTGCCAGCAGTTACTATTCGGCGGCCTACGAGCAGTACTTC.